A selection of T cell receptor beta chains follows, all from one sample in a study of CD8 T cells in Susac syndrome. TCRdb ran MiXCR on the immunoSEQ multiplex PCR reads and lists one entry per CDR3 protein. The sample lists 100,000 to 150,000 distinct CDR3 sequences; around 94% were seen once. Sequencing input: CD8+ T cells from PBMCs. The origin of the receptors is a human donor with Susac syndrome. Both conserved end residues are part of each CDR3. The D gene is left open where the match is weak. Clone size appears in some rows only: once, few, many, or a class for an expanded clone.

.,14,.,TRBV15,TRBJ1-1,TGTGCCACCAGCAGAGATCAGGGGACAACTGAAGCTTTCTTT,CATSRDQGTTEAFF
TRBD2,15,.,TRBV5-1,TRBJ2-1,TGCGCCAGCAGCTTTACTAGCGGGGGCTACAATGAGCAGTTCTTC,CASSFTSGGYNEQFF
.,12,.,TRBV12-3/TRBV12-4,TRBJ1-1,TGTGCCAGCACCTGGGGGGGCACTGAAGCTTTCTTT,CASTWGGTEAFF
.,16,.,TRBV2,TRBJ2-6,TGTGCCAGCAGCGGGGACGGAGGCTCTGGGGCCAACGTCCTGACTTTC,CASSGDGGSGANVLTF
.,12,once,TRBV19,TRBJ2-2,TGTGCCAGTAGAACGGAGGCCGGGGAGCTGTTTTTT,CASRTEAGELFF
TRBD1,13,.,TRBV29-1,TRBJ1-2,TGCAGCGCCCGAACCCCAGGGGGGAATGGCTACACCTTC,CSARTPGGNGYTF
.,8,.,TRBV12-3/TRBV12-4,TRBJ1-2,TGTGCCAGCGGACGGCTCTCCTTC,CASGRLSF
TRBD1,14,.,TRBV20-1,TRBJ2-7,TGCAGTGCCACCGACCGGGACAGAGCCTACGAGCAGTACTTC,CSATDRDRAYEQYF
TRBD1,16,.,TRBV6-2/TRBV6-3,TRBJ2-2,TGTGCCAGCAGGCACCGGGACAGGTTGAACACCGGGGAGCTGTTTTTT,CASRHRDRLNTGELFF
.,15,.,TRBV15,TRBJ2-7,TGTGCCACCAGCAGAGGGACGGGGAGCTCCTACGAGCAGTACTTC,CATSRGTGSSYEQYF
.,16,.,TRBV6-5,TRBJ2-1,TGTGCCAGCAGTTACTCCCGGGCGGGGGCCGTAAATGAGCAGTTCTTC,CASSYSRAGAVNEQFF
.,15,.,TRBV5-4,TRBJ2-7,TGTGCCAGCAGCATGGAACCCGGATTAGGGTACGAGCAGTACTTC,CASSMEPGLGYEQYF
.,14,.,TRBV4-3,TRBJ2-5,TGCGCCAGCAGCCAAGATTCTGGGGGCGAGACCCAGTACTTC,CASSQDSGGETQYF
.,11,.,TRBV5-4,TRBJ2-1,TGTGCCAGCACCTTCGGCAATGAGCAGTTCTTC,CASTFGNEQFF
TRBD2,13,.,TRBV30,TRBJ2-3,TGTGCCTGGAGCGGGGGGGCCGAAGATACGCAGTATTTT,CAWSGGAEDTQYF
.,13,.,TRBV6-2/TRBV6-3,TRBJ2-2,TGTGCCAGCAGCCCGGCCGTCACCGGGGAGCTGTTTTTT,CASSPAVTGELFF
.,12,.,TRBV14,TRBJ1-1,TGTGCCAGCAGCCCAGTCCGGGGTGAAGCTTTCTTT,CASSPVRGEAFF
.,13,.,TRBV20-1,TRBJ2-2,TGCAGTGGGGGGACGGCGAACACCGGGGAGCTGTTTTTT,CSGGTANTGELFF